This TCR beta chain was captured by sequencing in a study of blood T cell repertoires in COVID-19. At the level of the study: COVID-19 samples from acute and convalescent phases originated in the United States, Italy and Spain. From T cells, B-cell-depleted T cells, or PBMCs came the material, which was cDNA or gDNA.

Profiled with immunoSEQ multiplex PCR; TCRdb holds only in-frame clones, not every one. The sample contains over 600,000 clones, just under 90% of which appear only once. Of note for this clone: Other nucleotide sequences in the sample specify the same CDR3.

Looked up from germline, CDR1 is KGHDR and CDR2 is SFDVKD. The CDR3 loop spans 13 amino acids. The germline V and J ends were trimmed by 4 bases and 0 bases, with 6 bases remaining between them. Sequences were obtained from peripheral blood. The TCR sequence derives from a woman aged 18-30 years with acute or convalescent COVID-19. The gene calls are TRBV24-1 and TRBJ2-7, with no clear D. The CDR3 sequence: CATSDPSSYEQYF. The CDR3 nucleotides read TGTGCCACCAGTGACCCTAGCTCCTACGAGCAGTACTTC.